These 25 T cell receptor beta chains share one sample of origin, sequenced in a study of cytomegalovirus exposure and HLA in healthy donors. The PCR used 60 Vbeta and 13 Jbeta primers. TCRdb's copy holds only in-frame clones and misses some; the assay was immunoSEQ multiplex PCR. Among some 160,000 clones listed, around 79% were seen once. Material for sequencing was PBMCs. These receptors were collected from a woman between 35 and 50 years old in good health and CMV-seronegative.

Worth noting for this clone: Its ends do not fully match the called genes, so a read error is possible. The V call is TRBV5-1, the J call TRBJ1-4; unclear D gene. The CDR3 has 14 amino acids. Germline lookup yields CDR1 SGHRS and CDR2 YFSETQ. DNA for the CDR3: TGCGCCAGCAGCTTGGATACAGATATGCGAAAACTGCTTTTT. This sequence encodes CASSLDTDMRKLLF.

V gene TRBV5-6 combines with J gene TRBJ2-5; 11 bases align to TRBD2. The last part of the DNA fits TRBJ2-7 better; the J call may be wrong. The CDR3 extends over 16 amino acids. The germline CDR1 and CDR2 sequences are SGHDT and YYEEEE. CDR3 sequence: CASSSGLAARLYEQYF. CDR3 sequence (DNA): TGTGCCAGCAGCTCGGGACTAGCGGCACGCCTCTACGAGCAGTACTTC.

The chain joins TRBV5-1 to TRBJ1-5; D gene unclear. This CDR3 comprises 13 residues. V was pared by 0 bases and J by 4 bases, with 5 bases between. Germline CDR1 reads SGHRS; CDR2 reads YFSETQ. CDR3 bases: TGCGCCAGCAGCTTGGGTCGTAATCAGCCCCAGCATTTT. It codes for CASSLGRNQPQHF.

Here the CDR3 DNA reads TGCGCCAGCAGCTCTACCGGGACAGGGGTCACTGAAGCTTTCTTT. Translation: CASSSTGTGVTEAFF. The rearrangement joins TRBV5-1 to TRBJ1-1, with TRBD1 identical over 10 bases. CDR1 and CDR2 from the germline V gene are SGHRS and YFSETQ. CDR3 length equals 15 residues. V lost 3 bases and J lost 4; bases outside the gene matches: 6.

This clone turned up a few times. The chain has TRBV4-3 and TRBJ2-1; TRBD2 matches at 11 bases. J was trimmed by 7 bases and V by 5 bases; bases with no gene match: 7. CDR3 size: 15 residues. Per the germline V gene, CDR1 is LGHNA and CDR2 is YSLEER. CDR3 in DNA: TGCGCCAGCAGCTTGGGGACTAGCGGTTTTAATGAGCAGTTCTTC. This codes for CASSLGTSGFNEQFF.

The chain uses TRBV28 and TRBJ1-5; TRBD1 is a possible D gene (6 bases). CDR1 and CDR2 (germline): MDHEN, SYDVKM. CDR3 length: 16 residues. V was trimmed by 7 bases and J by 0 bases, leaving 16 bases between them. The CDR3 DNA reads as TGTGCCAGCAATCAACCAAGGGGGGGTAGCAATCAGCCCCAGCATTTT. This sequence encodes CASNQPRGGSNQPQHF.

This chain uses TRBV7-9 with TRBJ2-5, with 9 bases that match TRBD2. The CDR3 has 17 amino acids. In germline, CDR1 is SEHNR, CDR2 FQNEAQ (reference sequence). Losses at the gene ends were 1 base for V and 5 bases for J; bases not matched to a gene: 11. This chain's CDR3 is CASSLGVAGEVDETQYF. In DNA form, the CDR3 reads TGTGCCAGCAGCTTAGGGGTAGCGGGAGAAGTCGACGAGACCCAGTACTTC.

This clone was observed a single time. V usage is TRBV18 and J usage is TRBJ2-4, with no clear D. Germline CDR1 reads KGHSH; CDR2 reads LQKENI. V lost 2 bases, J lost 6 bases, and 11 bases lay in between. The CDR3 totals 14 residues. The CDR3 nucleotides are TGTGCCAGCTCACCAGGGCAGTCAGGAAACATTCAGTACTTC. This sequence encodes CASSPGQSGNIQYF.

The V and J genes are TRBV5-1 and TRBJ2-2; the match to TRBD1 covers 8 bases. Germline-derived CDR1 and CDR2 are SGHRS and YFSETQ. The CDR3 spans 16 residues. V lost 1 base, J lost 4 bases, and 6 bases stayed unmatched. This chain's CDR3 is CASSLRTGISTGELFF. In nucleotides, the CDR3 is TGCGCCAGCAGCTTGAGGACAGGGATTAGCACCGGGGAGCTGTTTTTT.

This clone was observed many times. V is TRBV5-6 and J is TRBJ2-3; 11 nucleotides match TRBD2. Germline V gene data show CDR1 as SGHDT and CDR2 as YYEEEE. This CDR3 is 18 amino acids long. Germline trimming cut 4 bases from V and 3 bases from J; bases unmatched to any gene: 13. In DNA, the CDR3 is TGTGCCAGCAGCCGTCTAGCGGGGGGCCGCATGGGGACAGATACGCAGTATTTT. It encodes CASSRLAGGRMGTDTQYF.

The rearrangement uses TRBV7-9 and TRBJ2-5; 8 bases are a match to TRBD2. Germline loops: CDR1 SEHNR, CDR2 FQNEAQ (reference sequence). The CDR3 has 16 amino acids. The trim removed 3 bases at V and 5 bases at J, leaving 11 bases unmatched. CDR3 in DNA: TGTGCCAGCAGCTTTATTCACCGGACTAGCAGGGAGACCCAGTACTTC. Translation gives CASSFIHRTSRETQYF.

With respect to this clone: The junction does not match germline at one end; this may be a read error. The chain employs TRBV2 and TRBJ1-4, with TRBD1 identical over 8 bases. The germline V gene encodes CDR1 SNHLY and CDR2 FYNNEI. The CDR3 is 13 residues long. The CDR3 sequence is CASRDRGNEKLFF. CDR3 sequence (DNA): TGTGCCAGCCGTGACAGGGGAAATGAAAAACTGTTTTTT.

The genes are TRBV10-1 and TRBJ1-4; maybe TRBD1 (6 bases). CDR3 size: 13 residues. Trimming took off 6 bases at V and 12 bases at J, with 17 bases between the two ends. The germline gives CDR1 WNHNN, CDR2 SYGVQD (reference sequence). The CDR3: CASSPTTGVELFF. The CDR3 bases are TGCGCCAGCAGCCCTACGACAGGCGTGGAACTGTTTTTT.

This clone appeared a few times. The rearrangement joins TRBV16 to TRBJ2-2, with 7 bases identical to TRBD2. The CDR3 is 12 amino acids. Germline CDR1 and CDR2: KGHSY and FQNENV. V lost 8 bases, J lost 6 bases, and 3 bases stayed unmatched. The CDR3 DNA sequence: TGTGCCAGCGGACGGGGGGCCGGGGAGCTGTTTTTT. This encodes CASGRGAGELFF.

The J gene is TRBJ2-5, the V gene TRBV6-5; D may be TRBD1 (6 bases). Germline values: CDR1 MNHEY, CDR2 SVGAGI. This CDR3 has 16 residues. V was shortened by 2 bases and J by 5 bases, with 18 bases between the two germline ends. CDR3 loop: CASSYRTAARSETQYF. DNA of the CDR3: TGTGCCAGCAGTTACAGGACAGCCGCAAGGTCTGAGACCCAGTACTTC.

The V gene is TRBV5-1, the J gene TRBJ2-7, with a weak D call TRBD1 (6 bases). Between the trimmed V and J ends, which lost 1 base and 6 bases, there was a span of 23 bases. There are 17 residues in the CDR3. Germline V gene data show CDR1 as SGHRS and CDR2 as YFSETQ. This chain's CDR3 is CASSLRQVGYGIGEQYF. The CDR3 bases are TGCGCCAGCAGCTTGCGACAGGTGGGGTATGGGATTGGCGAGCAGTACTTC.

The gene calls are TRBV30 and TRBJ1-1; tentative D call: TRBD1 (5 bases). The CDR3 covers 14 residues. Per germline, CDR1 GTSNPN and CDR2 SVGIG (reference sequence). Deletions cut 2 bases from V and 4 bases from J, with 14 bases between. CDR3 residues: CAWSPGGMTTEAFF. The CDR3 coding sequence is TGTGCCTGGAGTCCGGGGGGAATGACCACTGAAGCTTTCTTT.

The gene calls are TRBV7-2 and TRBJ1-3; tentative D call: TRBD1 (5 bases). Germline V CDR1 and CDR2: SGHTA, FQGNSA. The CDR3 is 18 residues long. Trimming removed 6 bases from V and 3 bases from J, with 24 bases in between. The chain's CDR3 is CASSPVVGRRFGGNTIYF. The CDR3 DNA sequence: TGTGCCAGCAGTCCAGTTGTGGGGCGCCGGTTTGGTGGAAACACCATATATTTT.

This clone was observed a single time. J is TRBJ2-3 and V is TRBV6-4; maybe TRBD2 (5 bases). The CDR3 is 16 residues long. Trimming left V 0 bases short and J 2 bases short, with 12 bases between. Germline V CDR1 and CDR2: MRHNA, SNTAGT. CDR3 nucleotide sequence: TGTGCCAGCAGTGACTCAGCGGAGCGCCACACAGATACGCAGTATTTT. As protein: CASSDSAERHTDTQYF.

This clone was found once. The rearrangement joins TRBV5-4 to TRBJ1-2; 7 bases align to TRBD1. Trimming at V came to 2 bases and at J to 6 bases, leaving 7 bases not matched to a gene. The CDR3 is 14 amino acids. The germline CDR1 and CDR2 sequences are SGHNT and YYREEE (reference sequence). CDR3 DNA sequence: TGTGCCAGCAGCTTAGGTGACAGGGCGAATGGCTACACCTTC. Protein: CASSLGDRANGYTF.

This chain joins TRBV13 and TRBJ1-1; 9 positions agree with TRBD1. CDR3 length equals 15 residues. The germline V gene encodes CDR1 PRHDT and CDR2 FYEKMQ (reference sequence). V gave up 5 bases and J gave up 2 bases; unmatched junction bases: 6. The CDR3 DNA reads as TGTGCCAGCAGCCCACGGGGACAGGGCAACACTGAAGCTTTCTTT. As protein: CASSPRGQGNTEAFF. The full variable domain, in which reference TRBV13 and TRBJ1-1 provide the parts outside the CDR3, is AAGVIQSPRHLIKEKRETATLKCYPIPRHDTVYWYQQGPGQDPQFLISFYEKMQSDKGSIPDRFSAQQFSDYHSELNMSSLELGDSALYFCASSPRGQGNTEAFFGQGTRLTVV.

This chain links TRBV15 with TRBJ2-5, with TRBD1 matching 9 bases. The CDR3 is 11 residues long. Germline V gives CDR1 LNHNV, CDR2 YYDKDF (reference sequence). J gave up 5 bases and V 11 bases, and 3 bases lay outside the gene matches. CDR3: CAEGQGETQYF. CDR3 sequence (DNA): TGTGCCGAAGGACAGGGGGAGACCCAGTACTTC.

There are a few counts of this clone. This CDR3 is CASSQVYGGLAAGELFF. DNA for the CDR3: TGCGCCAGCAGCCAAGTTTATGGGGGCCTAGCGGCCGGGGAGCTGTTTTTT. The chain carries TRBV4-1 and TRBJ2-2; tentative D call: TRBD2 (7 bases). CDR1 and CDR2 (germline): MGHRA, YSYEKL. Trimming cost V 1 base and J 6 bases, with 18 bases left between them. This CDR3 contains 17 residues.

The chain is built from TRBV30 and TRBJ1-3; maybe TRBD1 (6 bases). V gave up 3 bases and J gave up 2 bases, with 11 bases separating them. Germline V lookup: CDR1 GTSNPN, CDR2 SVGIG (reference sequence). The CDR3 runs 14 residues. In nucleotides, the CDR3 is TGTGCCTGGAGGTCAACAGGGACTGGAAACACCATATATTTT. Translated, it gives CAWRSTGTGNTIYF.

This chain connects TRBV28 to TRBJ1-5; D is unclear. Per germline, CDR1 MDHEN and CDR2 SYDVKM. This CDR3 spans 14 amino acids. Trimming removed 6 bases at V and 2 bases at J, with 11 bases between. CDR3 loop: CASREGLGNQPQHF. CDR3 DNA sequence: TGTGCCAGCAGAGAGGGTCTAGGCAATCAGCCCCAGCATTTT.